Each of the 29 T cell receptor beta chains below was sequenced from the same sample in a study of blood T cell repertoires in COVID-19. Profiled with immunoSEQ multiplex PCR; TCRdb holds only in-frame clones, not every one. Here the sample spans about 87,000 clones, approximately 85% being singletons. The specimen sequenced was peripheral blood. The receptors were gathered from a woman aged 80 or over with COVID-19, enrolled during active disease.

V gene TRBV10-1 combines with J gene TRBJ2-7; unclear D gene. Trimming left V 4 bases short and J 5 bases short, with 6 bases between. Germline loops: CDR1 WNHNN, CDR2 SYGVQD (reference sequence). The CDR3 is made up of 11 amino acids. Here the CDR3 reads CASSAGNEQYF. The CDR3 DNA follows: TGCGCCAGCAGTGCAGGAAACGAGCAGTACTTC.

The chain links TRBV6-5 to TRBJ2-3, with 8 bases fitting TRBD2. Per the germline V gene, CDR1 is MNHEY and CDR2 is SVGAGI. The CDR3 covers 14 residues. After removal of 5 bases from V and 4 bases from J, the junction contained 5 bases not matched to a gene. The CDR3 region has the DNA TGTGCCAGCAGTCCCAGCGGGGGCGCAGATACGCAGTATTTT. This codes for CASSPSGGADTQYF.

The chain has TRBV18 and TRBJ1-1; D may be TRBD1 (5 bases). This CDR3 is 14 amino acids long. The V gene's germline CDR1 is KGHSH and CDR2 LQKENI. Trimming stripped 2 bases from V and 4 bases from J, with 11 bases between. CDR3 in DNA: TGTGCCAGCTCACCAAGCGGGGGGATCACTGAAGCTTTCTTT. Residues: CASSPSGGITEAFF.

This clone was counted a single time. The chain uses TRBV5-1 and TRBJ2-7; a possible D gene is TRBD1 (5 bases). CDR1 is SGHRS and CDR2 is YFSETQ in the germline V gene. The CDR3 extends over 17 amino acids. V was trimmed by 0 bases and J by 4 bases, leaving 20 bases between them. For the CDR3, the DNA is TGCGCCAGCAGCTTGGGTGTGATGACAGTGATACCTTACGAGCAGTACTTC. Translated: CASSLGVMTVIPYEQYF.

The chain links TRBV20-1 to TRBJ1-2; possibly TRBD1 for D (5 bases). The germline V gene encodes CDR1 DFQATT and CDR2 SNEGSKA (reference sequence). Trimming shortened V by 6 bases and J by 13 bases, and 18 bases separated the two germline ends. The CDR3 extends over 11 amino acids. CDR3 bases: TGCAGTGCCAGGGAGGGAGGGAGGAGCACCTTC. It encodes CSAREGGRSTF.

V gene TRBV5-1 combines with J gene TRBJ1-1; no definite D call. This CDR3 has 13 residues. Germline loops: CDR1 SGHRS, CDR2 YFSETQ. V dropped 0 bases and J dropped 2 bases, with 5 bases sitting between them. The CDR3 sequence is CASSLDRNTEAFF. CDR3 DNA sequence: TGCGCCAGCAGCTTGGACAGAAACACTGAAGCTTTCTTT.

This chain uses TRBV14 with TRBJ2-1; 14 nucleotides align to TRBD2. Germline loops: CDR1 SGHDN, CDR2 FVKESK. The ends lost 3 bases at V and 9 bases at J; junction bases unmatched: 10. The CDR3 spans 17 residues. The CDR3 loop is CASSQLSPGLAGVEQFF. CDR3 DNA sequence: TGTGCCAGCAGCCAGCTGAGTCCGGGACTAGCGGGAGTTGAGCAGTTCTTC.

The chain employs TRBV19 and TRBJ2-7, with 8 bases identical to TRBD2. Germline loops: CDR1 LNHDA, CDR2 SQIVND (reference sequence). The CDR3 is made up of 14 amino acids. V lost 6 bases to trimming and J lost 2 bases; unmatched junction nucleotides: 6. The CDR3 reads CASRLTRGAYEQYF. The DNA for the CDR3 is TGTGCCAGTAGGCTAACGCGGGGGGCCTACGAGCAGTACTTC.

The rearrangement uses TRBV5-1 and TRBJ2-1; the D gene is possibly TRBD2 (5 bases). There are 16 residues in the CDR3. With 0 bases removed from V and 0 bases from J, the gap between germline ends came to 10 bases. CDR1 and CDR2 (germline): SGHRS, YFSETQ. CDR3 sequence reads: CASSLGPEGSYNEQFF. The CDR3 nucleotides read TGCGCCAGCAGCTTGGGACCCGAGGGCTCCTACAATGAGCAGTTCTTC.

V gene TRBV2 combines with J gene TRBJ1-6; D is possibly TRBD1 (6 bases). Germline CDR1 is SNHLY and CDR2 is FYNNEI. The V gene lost 6 bases and the J gene lost 6 bases, with 6 bases spanning the gap. The CDR3 runs to 12 residues. DNA of the CDR3: TGTGCCAGCAGGGACAGTAATTCACCCCTCCACTTT. It is translated as CASRDSNSPLHF. Combining the CDR3 with reference TRBV2 and TRBJ1-6 gives the whole variable domain EPEVTQTPSHQVTQMGQEVILRCVPISNHLYFYWYRQILGQKVEFLVSFYNNEISEKSEIFDDQFSVERPDGSNFTLKIRSTKLEDSAMYFCASRDSNSPLHFGNGTRLTVT.

V usage is TRBV28 and J usage is TRBJ1-4; no reliable D call. CDR1 and CDR2 from the germline V gene are MDHEN and SYDVKM. The length of the CDR3 is 11 residues. The germline V and J ends were trimmed by 8 bases and 4 bases, with 5 bases remaining between them. In nucleotides, the CDR3 is TGTGCCAGCTTCTATAATGAAAAACTGTTTTTT. It specifies CASFYNEKLFF.

V gene TRBV2 combines with J gene TRBJ1-5; D may be TRBD1 (6 bases). V lost 5 bases, J lost 9 bases, and 11 bases lay in between. This CDR3 is 12 amino acids long. CDR1 and CDR2 (germline): SNHLY, FYNNEI. The CDR3, as DNA: TGTGCCAGCAGTTACCTGACAGGGCCCCAGCATTTT. Translating gives CASSYLTGPQHF.

This clone was observed a few times. The chain carries TRBV7-2 and TRBJ2-3; D not resolved. The CDR3 loop spans 14 amino acids. The V end lost 1 base, the J end lost 4 bases, and 9 bases lay between the germline ends. From germline, CDR1 is SGHTA and CDR2 FQGNSA. The CDR3 DNA is TGTGCCAGCAGCTTAGGTCGGGTGCCAGATACGCAGTATTTT. Translation gives CASSLGRVPDTQYF.

The chain has TRBV6-4 and TRBJ2-4; 11 nucleotides align to TRBD1. This CDR3 contains 18 residues. J lost 0 bases, V lost 8 bases, and 12 bases had no gene match. Germline CDR1 is MRHNA and CDR2 is SNTAGT. CDR3 sequence reads: CASGRDRGKNLAKNIQYF. The CDR3 coding sequence is TGTGCCAGCGGCCGGGACAGGGGGAAGAACCTAGCCAAAAACATTCAGTACTTC.

This chain connects TRBV18 to TRBJ1-1, with 8 bases matching TRBD1. The CDR3 length is 13 residues. The germline V gene encodes CDR1 KGHSH and CDR2 LQKENI. Unmatched junction bases numbered 4, after V lost 5 bases and J lost 5 bases. The CDR3 loop reads CASSSTGGTEAFF. The CDR3 DNA sequence: TGTGCCAGCTCATCTACAGGGGGTACTGAAGCTTTCTTT.

The chain employs TRBV7-8 and TRBJ2-7; possibly TRBD1 for D (6 bases). Trimming shortened V by 0 bases and J by 7 bases, and 13 bases separated the two germline ends. Germline lookup yields CDR1 SGHVS and CDR2 FQNEAQ. This CDR3 is 14 amino acids long. The CDR3 DNA is TGTGCCAGCAGCTTAGCGTACAGGGTTGGGGAGCAGTACTTC. This translates into CASSLAYRVGEQYF.

The chain joins TRBV30 to TRBJ1-1; 7 bases match TRBD1. Per germline, CDR1 GTSNPN and CDR2 SVGIG (reference sequence). With V trimmed by 4 bases and J by 3 bases, 5 bases remained unmatched. This CDR3 spans 13 amino acids. The CDR3, as DNA: TGTGCCTGGAAAGATAGGGGGCACACTGAAGCTTTCTTT. Protein: CAWKDRGHTEAFF. The whole variable domain, filled in from reference TRBV30 and TRBJ1-1, reads SQTIHQWPATLVQPVGSPLSLECTVEGTSNPNLYWYRQAAGRGLQLLFYSVGIGQISSEVPQNLSASRPQDRQFILSSKKLLLSDSGFYLCAWKDRGHTEAFFGQGTRLTVV.

J is TRBJ2-1 and V is TRBV2, with 7 bases fitting TRBD1. The CDR3 is 16 residues long. Losses at the gene ends were 6 bases for V and 1 base for J; bases not matched to a gene: 9. Germline assignment: CDR1 SNHLY and CDR2 FYNNEI. In DNA, the CDR3 is TGTGCCAGCAGCCGCTCACAGGGGAGTTCCTACAATGAGCAGTTCTTC. Translation: CASSRSQGSSYNEQFF.

This clone occurred once. The chain links TRBV2 to TRBJ2-7, with 10 bases that match TRBD1. The length of the CDR3 is 14 residues. Germline values: CDR1 SNHLY, CDR2 FYNNEI. The V gene end was trimmed by 5 bases and the J gene end by 4 bases; junction bases not matched to a gene: 5. Here the CDR3 reads CASSLTGGEYEQYF. Here the CDR3 DNA reads TGTGCCAGCAGTCTGACAGGGGGCGAGTACGAGCAGTACTTC.

The chain couples TRBV7-2 to TRBJ2-1; 7 bases fit TRBD2. CDR3 length equals 19 residues. V lost 6 bases and J lost 0; bases outside the gene matches: 17. Germline V gene lookup returns CDR1 SGHTA and CDR2 FQGNSA. CDR3 nucleotide sequence: TGTGCCAGCAGTTTTAGCCGAGCGGGACCTTTGAGCTCCTACAATGAGCAGTTCTTC. It codes for CASSFSRAGPLSSYNEQFF.

The chain is built from TRBV20-1 and TRBJ1-2; no clear D. Germline V gives CDR1 DFQATT, CDR2 SNEGSKA (reference sequence). The V gene lost 6 bases and the J gene lost 5 bases, with 7 bases spanning the gap. There are 10 residues in the CDR3. This chain's CDR3 is CSANQYGYTF. CDR3 coding DNA: TGCAGTGCAAATCAATATGGCTACACCTTC.

J is TRBJ2-2 and V is TRBV4-1; 7 bases agree with TRBD1. J was trimmed by 4 bases and V by 0 bases; bases with no gene match: 8. This CDR3 is 17 amino acids long. The germline V gene has CDR1 MGHRA and CDR2 YSYEKL. CDR3 amino acids: CASSQDTGAGGTGELFF. The CDR3 region has the DNA TGCGCCAGCAGCCAAGACACTGGGGCAGGGGGCACCGGGGAGCTGTTTTTT.

The V and J genes are TRBV28 and TRBJ2-7; 9 nucleotides match TRBD1. The CDR3 is 15 amino acids. J was trimmed by 1 base and V by 7 bases; bases with no gene match: 8. Per the germline V gene, CDR1 is MDHEN and CDR2 is SYDVKM. The CDR3 spells CASNSGTGLSYEQYF. CDR3 coding DNA: TGTGCCAGCAACTCCGGGACAGGGCTGTCCTACGAGCAGTACTTC.

The chain combines TRBV18 with TRBJ2-3; TRBD2 might be the D (6 bases). Germline V gene data show CDR1 as KGHSH and CDR2 as LQKENI. This CDR3 is 15 amino acids long. V shed 2 bases and J shed 5 bases, with 14 bases lying between them. The CDR3 DNA follows: TGTGCCAGCTCACCAGGCGGGGCCGGGGGAGATACGCAGTATTTT. Translating it yields CASSPGGAGGDTQYF. The full variable domain, its missing parts supplied by reference TRBV18 and TRBJ2-3, is NAGVMQNPRHLVRRRGQEARLRCSPMKGHSHVYWYRQLPEEGLKFMVYLQKENIIDESGMPKERFSAEFPKEGPSILRIQQVVRGDSAAYFCASSPGGAGGDTQYFGPGTRLTVL.

The chain has TRBV28 and TRBJ2-2; 9 bases agree with TRBD1. The junction had 8 bases not matched to a gene; V was cut back by 11 bases and J by 4 bases. This CDR3 comprises 14 residues. Germline V gene lookup returns CDR1 MDHEN and CDR2 SYDVKM. CDR3 sequence (DNA): TGTGCCGGTCGACAGGGGGGATTCACCGGGGAGCTGTTTTTT. This sequence encodes CAGRQGGFTGELFF.

V gene TRBV11-2 combines with J gene TRBJ2-1; the match to TRBD1 covers 7 bases. The trim removed 1 base at V and 9 bases at J, leaving 12 bases unmatched. CDR3 length: 16 residues. Germline V CDR1 and CDR2: SGHAT, FQNNGV. The CDR3 spells CASSLAVGTAGIEQFF. CDR3 in DNA: TGTGCCAGCAGCTTAGCGGTGGGGACAGCAGGGATTGAGCAGTTCTTC.

The genes are TRBV3-1 (or the pseudogene TRBV3-2) and TRBJ2-7, with 11 positions matching TRBD2. The germline CDR1 and CDR2 sequences are LGHDT and YNNKEL (reference sequence). V gave up 4 bases and J gave up 3 bases; unmatched junction bases: 8. There are 16 residues in the CDR3. CDR3 nucleotides: TGTGCCAGCAGCCGCCTCGGGACTAGCGGTTACTACGAGCAGTACTTC. It translates to CASSRLGTSGYYEQYF.

V and J are TRBV5-1 and TRBJ2-6; tentatively, D is TRBD1 (6 bases). The CDR3 is made up of 14 amino acids. V lost 9 bases and J 0 bases, leaving 10 bases between the germline ends. The V gene's germline CDR1 is SGHRS and CDR2 YFSETQ. The CDR3 loop reads CATGESSGANVLTF. In DNA form, the CDR3 reads TGCGCCACAGGGGAAAGCTCTGGGGCCAACGTCCTGACTTTC.

This clone has more than one count but fewer than ten. The chain carries TRBV2 and TRBJ1-5, with 8 bases fitting TRBD1. The V gene's germline CDR1 is SNHLY and CDR2 FYNNEI. Trimming removed 5 bases from V and 5 bases from J; junction bases left unmatched: 5. This CDR3 is 14 amino acids long. The DNA for the CDR3 is TGTGCCAGCAGTACCGGGACAGGTTATCAGCCCCAGCATTTT. Its protein product is CASSTGTGYQPQHF.